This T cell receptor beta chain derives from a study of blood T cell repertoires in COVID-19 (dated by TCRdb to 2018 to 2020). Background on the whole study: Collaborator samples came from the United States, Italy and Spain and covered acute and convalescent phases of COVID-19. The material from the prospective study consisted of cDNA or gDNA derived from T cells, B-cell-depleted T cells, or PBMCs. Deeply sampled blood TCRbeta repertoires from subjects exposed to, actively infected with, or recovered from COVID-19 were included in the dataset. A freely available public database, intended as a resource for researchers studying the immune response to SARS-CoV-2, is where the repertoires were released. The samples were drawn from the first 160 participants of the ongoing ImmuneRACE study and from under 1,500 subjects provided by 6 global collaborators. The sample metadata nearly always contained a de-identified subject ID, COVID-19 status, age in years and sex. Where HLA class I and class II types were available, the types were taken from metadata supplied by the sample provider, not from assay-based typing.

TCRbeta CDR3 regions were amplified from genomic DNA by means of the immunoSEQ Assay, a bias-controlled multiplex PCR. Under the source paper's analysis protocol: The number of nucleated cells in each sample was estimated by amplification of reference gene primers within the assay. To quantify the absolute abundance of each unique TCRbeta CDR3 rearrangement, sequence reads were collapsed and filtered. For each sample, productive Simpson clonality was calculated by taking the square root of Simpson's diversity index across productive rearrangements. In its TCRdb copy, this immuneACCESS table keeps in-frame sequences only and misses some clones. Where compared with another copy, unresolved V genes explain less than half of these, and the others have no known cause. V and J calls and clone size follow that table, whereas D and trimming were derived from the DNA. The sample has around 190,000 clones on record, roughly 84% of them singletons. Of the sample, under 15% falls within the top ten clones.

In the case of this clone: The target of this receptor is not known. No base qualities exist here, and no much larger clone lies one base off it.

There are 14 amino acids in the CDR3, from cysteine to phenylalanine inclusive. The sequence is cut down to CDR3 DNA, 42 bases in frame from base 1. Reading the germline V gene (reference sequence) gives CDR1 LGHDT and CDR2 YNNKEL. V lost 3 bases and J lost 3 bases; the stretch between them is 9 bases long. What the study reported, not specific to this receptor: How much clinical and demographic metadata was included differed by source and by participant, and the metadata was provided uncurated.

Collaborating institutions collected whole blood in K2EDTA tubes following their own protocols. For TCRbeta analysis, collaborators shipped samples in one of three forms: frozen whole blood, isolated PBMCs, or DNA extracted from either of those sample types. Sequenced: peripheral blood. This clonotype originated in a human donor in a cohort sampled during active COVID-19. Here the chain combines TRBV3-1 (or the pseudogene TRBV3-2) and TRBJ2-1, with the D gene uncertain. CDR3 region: CASSHASSYNEQFF. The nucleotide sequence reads TGTGCCAGCAGCCATGCCTCGAGCTACAATGAGCAGTTCTTC.